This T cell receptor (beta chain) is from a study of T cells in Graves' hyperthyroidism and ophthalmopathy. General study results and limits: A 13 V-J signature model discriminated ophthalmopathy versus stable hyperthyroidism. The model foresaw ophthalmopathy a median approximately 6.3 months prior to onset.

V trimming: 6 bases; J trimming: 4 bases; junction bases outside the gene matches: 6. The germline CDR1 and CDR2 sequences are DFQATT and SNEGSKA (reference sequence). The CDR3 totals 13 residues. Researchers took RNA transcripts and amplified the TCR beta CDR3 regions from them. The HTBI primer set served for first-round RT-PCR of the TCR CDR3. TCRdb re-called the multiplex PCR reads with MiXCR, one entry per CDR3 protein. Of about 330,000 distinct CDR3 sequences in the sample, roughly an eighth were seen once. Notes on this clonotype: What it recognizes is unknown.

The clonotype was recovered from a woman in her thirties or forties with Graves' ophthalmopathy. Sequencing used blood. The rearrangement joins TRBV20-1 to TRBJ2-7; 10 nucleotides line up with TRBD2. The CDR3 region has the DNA TGCAGTGCCAGGACTAGCGGTGAATACGAGCAGTACTTC. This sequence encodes CSARTSGEYEQYF.